A single T cell receptor (beta chain) is shown here with its context. Antigen unknown. This CDR3 is 17 amino acids long. V was clipped by 7 bases and J by 0 bases; unmatched bases: 14. Germline lookup yields CDR1 MDHEN and CDR2 SYDVKM. Healthy donors had no documented immune events, such as infections, while sampled. The data stem from a study of identifying expanded T cells in peripheral blood. The table came from immunoSEQ multiplex PCR; TCRdb's copy has only in-frame clones and leaves some out. The data show approximately 130,000 clones, roughly 90% seen once. Study-wide results and limits: Over approximately two and four weeks, about 15 and 19 clones changed, versus around 1.3 between replicates. Across healthy donors, higher total template counts meant significantly greater roughly 2-week count variance.

The sequence derives from a person aged 18-70 years in good health. Sequenced input: blood. The chain combines TRBV28 with TRBJ1-1, with 7 positions matching TRBD1. CDR3 bases: TGTGCCAGCACCCGGGTGTTGATAGGGGGCTTGAACACTGAAGCTTTCTTT. Translating gives CASTRVLIGGLNTEAFF. Full variable domain (outside the CDR3, taken from reference TRBV28 and TRBJ1-1): DVKVTQSSRYLVKRTGEKVFLECVQDMDHENMFWYRQDPGLGLRLIYFSYDVKMKEKGDIPEGYSVSREKKERFSLILESASTNQTSMYLCASTRVLIGGLNTEAFFGQGTRLTVV.